Sequencing of this T cell receptor (beta chain) was carried out in a study of CD8+ T cells in alopecia areata. Points from the study as a whole: Mouse data revealed clearer TCR sharing than patient data did, a gap possibly tied to HLA.

It was cDNA, reverse transcribed from extracted RNA, that served as the sequencing template. Clones were read by immunoSEQ multiplex PCR, and TCRdb kept only the in-frame ones, dropping some. The profile shows approximately 150,000 clones, approximately 49% of them singletons. Trimming left V 5 bases short and J 4 bases short, with 14 bases between. Germline CDR1 is SGHTA and CDR2 is FQGNSA. This CDR3 is built from 15 residues. In the case of this clone: Its antigen remains unknown.

The receptor was isolated from a human donor with alopecia areata. The sample consisted of CD4+ T cells sorted from blood, taken at week 0. This chain uses TRBV7-2 with TRBJ2-2; maybe TRBD1 (7 bases). The CDR3 region has the DNA TGTGCCAGCAGCCCAAGGCAGGGGGGCACCGGGGAGCTGTTTTTT. Translation gives CASSPRQGGTGELFF.